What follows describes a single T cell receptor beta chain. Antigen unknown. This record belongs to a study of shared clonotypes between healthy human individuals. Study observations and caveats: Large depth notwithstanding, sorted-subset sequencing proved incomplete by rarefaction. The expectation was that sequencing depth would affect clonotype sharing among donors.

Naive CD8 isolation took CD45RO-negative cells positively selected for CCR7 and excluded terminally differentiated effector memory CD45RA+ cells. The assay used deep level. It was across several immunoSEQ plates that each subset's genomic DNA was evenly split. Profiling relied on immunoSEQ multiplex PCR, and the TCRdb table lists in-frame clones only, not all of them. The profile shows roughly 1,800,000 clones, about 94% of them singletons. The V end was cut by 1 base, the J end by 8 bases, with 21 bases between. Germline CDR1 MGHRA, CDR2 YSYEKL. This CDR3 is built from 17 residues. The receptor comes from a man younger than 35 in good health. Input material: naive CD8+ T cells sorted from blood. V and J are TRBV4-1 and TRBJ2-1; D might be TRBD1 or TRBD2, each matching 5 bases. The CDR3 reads CASSQVGTGRDRDEQFF. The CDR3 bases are TGCGCCAGCAGCCAAGTCGGGACGGGGCGCGACCGGGATGAGCAGTTCTTC.